Shown below are 25 T cell receptor beta chains from a single sample sequenced in a study of T cells in Graves' hyperthyroidism and ophthalmopathy. Researchers took RNA transcripts and amplified the TCR beta CDR3 regions from them. Initially, a first-round RT-PCR of the TCR CDR3 employed the HTBI primer set. TCRdb redid the calling of the multiplex PCR reads with MiXCR, one entry per CDR3 protein. Of over 350,000 distinct CDR3 sequences listed, approximately 18% are singletons. Material: blood. The receptors derive from a man younger than 35 with Graves' ophthalmopathy.

J is TRBJ1-1 and V is TRBV18; D is unclear. This CDR3 is 15 amino acids long. The V gene's germline CDR1 is KGHSH and CDR2 LQKENI. V was trimmed by 6 bases and J by 5 bases, leaving 19 bases between them. The CDR3 region is CASSPRENRWTEAFF. DNA of the CDR3: TGTGCCAGCTCCCCTAGGGAAAACCGGTGGACTGAAGCTTTCTTT.

The chain links TRBV9 to TRBJ2-5; TRBD2 matches 9 bases. V was pared by 0 bases and J by 3 bases, with 6 bases of the junction left unmatched. The germline gives CDR1 SGDLS, CDR2 YYNGEE. This CDR3 has 16 residues. The CDR3 bases are TGTGCCAGCAGCGTAGATGCGGGGGGGCGTAAAGAGACCCAGTACTTC. Translated, it gives CASSVDAGGRKETQYF.

The chain employs TRBV13 and TRBJ1-2, with a tentative D call TRBD1 (5 bases). The CDR3 runs 12 residues. V dropped 7 bases and J dropped 5 bases, with 11 bases sitting between them. Germline CDR1 and CDR2: PRHDT and FYEKMQ (reference sequence). CDR3 in amino acids: CASTQGGYGYTF. As DNA, the CDR3 is TGTGCCAGCACCCAGGGAGGATATGGCTACACCTTC. Full variable domain (rest looked up from reference TRBV13 and TRBJ1-2): AAGVIQSPRHLIKEKRETATLKCYPIPRHDTVYWYQQGPGQDPQFLISFYEKMQSDKGSIPDRFSAQQFSDYHSELNMSSLELGDSALYFCASTQGGYGYTFGSGTRLTVV.

A word on this clonotype: A much larger clone sits a single nucleotide away, making a read error possible. This chain connects TRBV7-9 to TRBJ1-1; TRBD1 matches 7 bases. The germline V gene has CDR1 SEHNR and CDR2 FQNEAQ (reference sequence). The CDR3 is 14 amino acids. After removal of 4 bases from V and 4 bases from J, the junction contained 6 bases not matched to a gene. The CDR3 reads CASSSFSGGTEAFF. In DNA, the CDR3 is TGTGCCAGCAGCTCCTTCTCAGGGGGCACTGAAGCTTTCTTT. Supplemented by reference TRBV7-9 and TRBJ1-1, the full variable domain reads DTGVSQNPRHKITKRGQNVTFRCDPISEHNRLYWYRQTLGQGPEFLTYFQNEAQLEKSRLLSDRFSAERPKGSFSTLEIQRTEQGDSAMYLCASSSFSGGTEAFFGQGTRLTVV.

This clonotype was counted ten times or more. J is TRBJ1-2 and V is TRBV11-2; D might be TRBD1 (6 bases). CDR3 length equals 14 residues. Germline loops: CDR1 SGHAT, CDR2 FQNNGV. V lost 0 bases and J 10 bases, leaving 15 bases between the germline ends. The CDR3 DNA reads TGTGCCAGCAGCTTAGATCCGTATCCGGGGGCCTACACCTTC. Its translation: CASSLDPYPGAYTF.

This clonotype was recorded at least ten times. The gene calls are TRBV11-2 and TRBJ1-2; D call uncertain. The V end lost 7 bases, the J end lost 8 bases, and 17 bases lay between the germline ends. The CDR3 spans 13 residues. Germline V CDR1 and CDR2: SGHAT, FQNNGV. The chain's CDR3 is CASTGRNDFGYTF. The CDR3 DNA follows: TGTGCCAGCACAGGCAGGAACGATTTCGGCTACACCTTC.

This clonotype has a handful of counts. The CDR3 DNA sequence: TGTGCCAGCAGCGGGGGAGGGACTAACTATGGCTACACCTTC. Translating gives CASSGGGTNYGYTF. V usage is TRBV5-6 and J usage is TRBJ1-2; a possible D gene is TRBD1 (5 bases). The CDR3 runs to 14 residues. Germline V gives CDR1 SGHDT, CDR2 YYEEEE. Trimming pared 4 bases from V and 0 bases from J, leaving 10 bases between. The full variable domain, rest sourced from reference TRBV5-6 and TRBJ1-2, is DAGVTQSPTHLIKTRGQQVTLRCSPKSGHDTVSWYQQALGQGPQFIFQYYEEEERQRGNFPDRFSGHQFPNYSSELNVNALLLGDSALYLCASSGGGTNYGYTFGSGTRLTVV.

The chain has TRBV11-2 and TRBJ1-1; D might be TRBD1 (6 bases). Germline CDR1 SGHAT, CDR2 FQNNGV. V lost 4 bases, J lost 0 bases, and 15 bases lay in between. The CDR3 is made up of 16 amino acids. The CDR3 nucleotides read TGTGCCAGCAGCTATCGACAGGAACCCATGAACACTGAAGCTTTCTTT. Its protein is CASSYRQEPMNTEAFF.

This clonotype was counted many times. J is TRBJ2-7 and V is TRBV5-1; 8 bases align to TRBD1. Per germline, CDR1 SGHRS and CDR2 YFSETQ. This CDR3 has 16 amino acids. J was trimmed by 3 bases and V by 0 bases; bases with no gene match: 8. CDR3 residues: CASSLGVGQGFYEQYF. CDR3 DNA sequence: TGCGCCAGCAGCTTGGGTGTAGGACAGGGATTCTACGAGCAGTACTTC.

This clonotype was counted only a few times. The chain employs TRBV6-2 or TRBV6-3 and TRBJ2-3; 8 bases are shared with TRBD1. With V trimmed by 2 bases and J by 2 bases, 3 bases remained unmatched. The CDR3 is 15 residues long. Germline V CDR1 and CDR2: MNHEY, SVGEGT. CDR3 loop: CASSYDRGFTDTQYF. The CDR3 DNA follows: TGTGCCAGCAGTTACGACAGGGGCTTCACAGATACGCAGTATTTT.

In its sample, this clonotype was seen many times. The rearrangement joins TRBV13 to TRBJ1-1; D is ambiguous. The V end lost 0 bases, the J end lost 1 base, and 6 bases lay between the germline ends. The CDR3 runs 14 residues. CDR1 is PRHDT and CDR2 is FYEKMQ in the germline V gene (reference sequence). The CDR3 is CASSLGWGNTEAFF. The CDR3 DNA is TGTGCCAGCAGCTTAGGCTGGGGGAACACTGAAGCTTTCTTT.

The rearrangement uses TRBV3-1 and TRBJ2-7; 7 bases line up with TRBD1. There are 15 residues in the CDR3. Germline assignment: CDR1 LGHDT and CDR2 YNNKEL (reference sequence). The V gene end was trimmed by 4 bases and the J gene end by 0 bases; junction bases not matched to a gene: 6. This chain's CDR3 is CASSPYGQVSYEQYF. The DNA for the CDR3 is TGTGCCAGCAGCCCCTACGGACAGGTCTCCTACGAGCAGTACTTC.

This clonotype was detected many times. CDR3 residues: CASSPGQGLGGYTF. The CDR3 nucleotides are TGTGCCAGCTCGCCCGGACAGGGACTTGGTGGCTACACCTTC. This chain joins TRBV7-3 and TRBJ1-2; 8 bases map to TRBD1. Germline V lookup: CDR1 SGHTA, CDR2 FQGTGA. The ends lost 8 bases at V and 7 bases at J; junction bases unmatched: 12. The CDR3 covers 14 residues.

The table lists this clonotype with a few counts. The chain has TRBV3-1 and TRBJ2-2, with 13 bases that match TRBD2. Trimming removed 4 bases from V and 8 bases from J; junction bases left unmatched: 10. CDR1 LGHDT and CDR2 YNNKEL come from the germline V gene (reference sequence). The CDR3 length is 17 residues. CDR3 nucleotide sequence: TGTGCCAGCAGCCCAACTAGCGGGGGGGCTACCGGTGGGGAGCTGTTTTTT. Translating it yields CASSPTSGGATGGELFF.

Ten or more counts support this clonotype. V and J are TRBV5-1 and TRBJ2-1; D is unresolved. This CDR3 is built from 11 residues. Germline V gives CDR1 SGHRS, CDR2 YFSETQ. Trimming cost V 1 base and J 8 bases, with 4 bases left between them. CDR3 sequence (DNA): TGCGCCAGCAGCTTGTTTGATGAGCAGTTCTTC. Amino acid sequence: CASSLFDEQFF.

This clonotype has at least ten counts. This chain joins TRBV12-3 or TRBV12-4 and TRBJ2-2, with D hard to call. The CDR3 is 12 amino acids. The germline V and J ends were trimmed by 0 bases and 7 bases, with 3 bases remaining between them. DNA for the CDR3: TGTGCCAGCAGTTTAGCGTTCGGGGAGCTGTTTTTT. It translates to CASSLAFGELFF.

The chain has TRBV24-1 and TRBJ2-3; D not resolved. Trimming cost V 1 base and J 2 bases, with 3 bases left between them. The length of the CDR3 is 13 residues. Germline CDR1 KGHDR, CDR2 SFDVKD. In DNA form, the CDR3 reads TGTGCCACCAGTGATTTCCCCACAGATACGCAGTATTTT. This encodes CATSDFPTDTQYF.

This clonotype was seen ten or more times. The chain carries TRBV12-3 or TRBV12-4 and TRBJ2-5; maybe TRBD2 (5 bases). This CDR3 comprises 14 residues. Trimming removed 6 bases at V and 2 bases at J, with 13 bases between. As DNA, the CDR3 is TGTGCCAGCAGAGAAGGAGGAATACAAGAGACCCAGTACTTC. It is translated as CASREGGIQETQYF.

This chain links TRBV29-1 with TRBJ1-2; D is undetermined. V lost 5 bases and J lost 4, with 8 bases in between. Germline CDR1 is SQVTM and CDR2 is ANQGSEA. This CDR3 contains 11 residues. The CDR3 protein is CSVWAAYGYTF. The CDR3 DNA reads TGCAGCGTTTGGGCAGCCTATGGCTACACCTTC.

This clonotype was recorded a few times. This chain connects TRBV5-1 to TRBJ2-7, with 7 bases that match TRBD1. Per germline, CDR1 SGHRS and CDR2 YFSETQ. V trimming: 2 bases; J trimming: 0 bases; junction bases outside the gene matches: 5. This CDR3 spans 15 amino acids. CDR3 loop: CASSLGQGVSYEQYF. The CDR3 region has the DNA TGCGCCAGCAGCTTAGGTCAGGGGGTCTCCTACGAGCAGTACTTC. The whole variable domain, filled in from reference TRBV5-1 and TRBJ2-7, reads KAGVTQTPRYLIKTRGQQVTLSCSPISGHRSVSWYQQTPGQGLQFLFEYFSETQRNKGNFPGRFSGRQFSNSRSEMNVSTLELGDSALYLCASSLGQGVSYEQYFGPGTRLTVT.

This chain uses TRBV15 with TRBJ1-3; D gene uncertain. V gave up 3 bases and J gave up 1 base, with 22 bases separating them. The V gene's germline CDR1 is LNHNV and CDR2 YYDKDF (reference sequence). This CDR3 has 19 residues. The CDR3 nucleotides read TGTGCCACCAGCAGGGCAGACGGCCTTACTTCTTTTTCTGGAAACACCATATATTTT. Protein product: CATSRADGLTSFSGNTIYF.

The chain employs TRBV7-3 and TRBJ2-1, with 8 positions matching TRBD2. CDR1 is SGHTA and CDR2 is FQGTGA in the germline V gene. Trimming removed 1 base from V and 5 bases from J; junction bases left unmatched: 4. The CDR3 totals 15 residues. CDR3 residues: CASSLIGGGDNEQFF. The CDR3, as DNA: TGTGCCAGCAGCTTAATCGGGGGGGGGGACAATGAGCAGTTCTTC.

This clonotype was seen a handful of times. J is TRBJ1-1 and V is TRBV4-1; 9 nucleotides agree with TRBD1. V lost 3 bases, J lost 8 bases, and 4 bases stayed unmatched. The germline CDR1 and CDR2 sequences are MGHRA and YSYEKL. The CDR3 is 13 residues long. CDR3 bases: TGCGCCAGCAGCCATGGGACAGGGCCCGAAGCTTTCTTT. Amino acids: CASSHGTGPEAFF.

V gene TRBV19 combines with J gene TRBJ1-1; D is unclear. There are 14 residues in the CDR3. Per the germline V gene, CDR1 is LNHDA and CDR2 is SQIVND (reference sequence). Trimming removed 3 bases at V and 1 base at J, with 9 bases between. The CDR3 region has the DNA TGTGCCAGTAGTATCTCCGGTGAGAACACTGAAGCTTTCTTT. This translates into CASSISGENTEAFF.

In this sample, this clonotype turned up a few times. In DNA, the CDR3 is TGCGCCAGCAGCCAAGAAGGCAGAAACCGGAACAATGAGCAGTTCTTC. It encodes CASSQEGRNRNNEQFF. This chain joins TRBV4-1 and TRBJ2-1; no definite D call. Germline CDR1 and CDR2: MGHRA and YSYEKL. The CDR3 contains 16 residues. Trimming shortened V by 0 bases and J by 5 bases, and 14 bases separated the two germline ends.